The sequence of this TCR beta chain was determined in a study of cytomegalovirus exposure and HLA in healthy donors. General study findings and limits: Further analysis, carried out later, found HLA-associated TCR beta chains more clonally expanded than equally common other chains.

A word on this clone: The antigen remains unidentified.

CDR1 SGHTA and CDR2 FQGNSA come from the germline V gene. The CDR3 has 15 residues. Trimming stripped 3 bases from V and 6 bases from J, with 16 bases between. Primers for the PCR totalled 60 Vbeta and 13 Jbeta. The method was immunoSEQ multiplex PCR; TCRdb's version includes in-frame clones alone and lacks a portion of them. In the table there are about 95,000 clones, roughly two thirds of which are singletons. This sequence was found in a woman in her fifties or sixties in good health and CMV-seropositive. The gene calls are TRBV7-2 and TRBJ2-3; tentatively, D is TRBD2 (6 bases). Sequencing was performed on PBMCs. The CDR3 region is CASSFLRDFGDTQYF. The CDR3 DNA reads as TGTGCCAGCAGCTTCCTCCGGGACTTCGGCGATACGCAGTATTTT.